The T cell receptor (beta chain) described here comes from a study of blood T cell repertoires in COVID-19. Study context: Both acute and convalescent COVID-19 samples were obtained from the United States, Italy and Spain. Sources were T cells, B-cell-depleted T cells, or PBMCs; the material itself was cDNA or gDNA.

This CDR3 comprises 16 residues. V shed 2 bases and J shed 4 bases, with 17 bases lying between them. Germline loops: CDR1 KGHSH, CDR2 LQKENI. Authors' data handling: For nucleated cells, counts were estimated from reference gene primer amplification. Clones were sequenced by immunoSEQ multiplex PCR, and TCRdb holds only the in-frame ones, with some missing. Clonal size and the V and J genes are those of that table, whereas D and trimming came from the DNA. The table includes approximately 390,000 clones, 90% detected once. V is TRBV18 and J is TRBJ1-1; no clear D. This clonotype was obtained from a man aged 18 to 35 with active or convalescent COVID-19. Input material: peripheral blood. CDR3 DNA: TGTGCCAGCTCACCAATTAAATCCCCGTCGAGCACTGAAGCTTTCTTT. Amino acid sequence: CASSPIKSPSSTEAFF.